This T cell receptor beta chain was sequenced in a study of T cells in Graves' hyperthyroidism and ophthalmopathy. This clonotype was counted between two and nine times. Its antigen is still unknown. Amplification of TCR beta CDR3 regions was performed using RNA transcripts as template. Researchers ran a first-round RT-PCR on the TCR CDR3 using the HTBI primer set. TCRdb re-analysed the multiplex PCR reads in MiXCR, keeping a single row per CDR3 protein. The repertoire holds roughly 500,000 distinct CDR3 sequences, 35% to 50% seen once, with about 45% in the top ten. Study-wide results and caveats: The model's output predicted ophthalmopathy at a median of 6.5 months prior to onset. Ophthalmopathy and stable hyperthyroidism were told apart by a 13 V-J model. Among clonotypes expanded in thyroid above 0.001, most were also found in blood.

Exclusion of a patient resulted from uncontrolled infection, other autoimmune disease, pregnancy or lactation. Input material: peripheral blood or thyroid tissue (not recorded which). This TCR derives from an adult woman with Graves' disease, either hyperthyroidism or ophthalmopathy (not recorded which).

As DNA, the CDR3 is TGTGCCAGCAGCCTCGGACGGACAGAGTTCTCTGGGGCCAACGTCCTGACTTTC. Translation: CASSLGRTEFSGANVLTF. This chain links TRBV6-1 with TRBJ2-6, with a weak D call TRBD1 (6 bases). CDR1 MNHNS and CDR2 SASEGT come from the germline V gene. This CDR3 has 18 amino acids. V was clipped by 6 bases and J by 0 bases, with 18 bases between them.